Below are 8 T cell receptor beta chains sequenced from a single sample in a study of early stage breast cancer tumors. Sequencing was performed with immunoSEQ multiplex PCR; in TCRdb, only in-frame clones are kept and a portion is missing. The data hold around 78,000 clones, with 70% to 85% observed a single time. What was sequenced was blood. The receptors were sampled from a person in their sixties or seventies with breast cancer.

The genes are TRBV29-1 and TRBJ2-7; D unresolved. The germline CDR1 and CDR2 sequences are SQVTM and ANQGSEA. Deletions cut 5 bases from V and 6 bases from J, with 17 bases between. The CDR3 spans 13 residues. The CDR3 loop is CSVKVDRAGEQYF. CDR3 bases: TGCAGCGTTAAGGTTGACCGGGCCGGCGAGCAGTACTTC.

The chain uses TRBV28 and TRBJ1-2; tentatively, D is TRBD1 (5 bases). The CDR3 sequence is 13 residues long. Trimming took off 2 bases at V and 8 bases at J, with 12 bases between the two ends. Per the germline V gene, CDR1 is MDHEN and CDR2 is SYDVKM. The CDR3 loop is CASSLSQGGGYTF. The CDR3 region has the DNA TGTGCCAGCAGTTTAAGCCAGGGTGGCGGCTACACCTTC.

The chain carries TRBV5-4 and TRBJ1-4; 12 nucleotides align to TRBD1. The CDR3 length is 18 residues. The trim removed 7 bases at V and 1 base at J, leaving 11 bases unmatched. Germline CDR1 reads SGHNT; CDR2 reads YYREEE (reference sequence). CDR3 sequence reads: CASGHGTGGVRTNEKLFF. As DNA, the CDR3 is TGTGCCAGCGGACACGGGACAGGGGGCGTAAGAACTAATGAAAAACTGTTTTTT.

The chain couples TRBV19 to TRBJ2-3, with TRBD2 matching over 8 bases. Looked up from germline, CDR1 is LNHDA and CDR2 is SQIVND (reference sequence). The CDR3 has 15 amino acids. Trimming cost V 0 bases and J 1 base; bases outside gene matches: 0. Written as DNA, the CDR3 is TGTGCCAGTAGTATAGACGGGGGGGGCACAGATACGCAGTATTTT. Protein sequence: CASSIDGGGTDTQYF.

The chain carries TRBV5-1 and TRBJ2-3; weak D call: TRBD1 (6 bases). This CDR3 region has 14 residues. Trimming shortened V by 3 bases and J by 2 bases, and 10 bases separated the two germline ends. Per germline, CDR1 SGHRS and CDR2 YFSETQ. The CDR3 nucleotides are TGCGCCAGCAGCTCACAGGGCCCCACAGATACGCAGTATTTT. As protein: CASSSQGPTDTQYF.

This chain connects TRBV6-5 to TRBJ2-7; D uncertain. Germline V lookup: CDR1 MNHEY, CDR2 SVGAGI. Trimming pared 6 bases from V and 0 bases from J, leaving 9 bases between. CDR3 size: 13 residues. CDR3 region: CASRGSGSYEQYF. The CDR3 nucleotides read TGTGCCAGCAGAGGGTCCGGCTCCTACGAGCAGTACTTC.

This clone was seen only a few times. The rearrangement links TRBV30 to TRBJ1-1, with D uncertain. V was trimmed by 0 bases and J by 1 base, leaving 6 bases between them. The CDR3 runs to 13 residues. Germline assignment: CDR1 GTSNPN and CDR2 SVGIG (reference sequence). CDR3 DNA sequence: TGTGCCTGGAGTGTAGCGGGGAACACTGAAGCTTTCTTT. Residues: CAWSVAGNTEAFF.

A single count supports this clone. The gene calls are TRBV5-5 and TRBJ2-7; no clear D. Deletions cut 0 bases from V and 7 bases from J, with 11 bases between. The CDR3 extends over 13 amino acids. CDR1 is SGHKS, CDR2 YYEKEE, per germline (reference sequence). In DNA, the CDR3 is TGTGCCAGCAGCTTGGAACTACTGGGGGAGCAGTACTTC. It yields the protein CASSLELLGEQYF.